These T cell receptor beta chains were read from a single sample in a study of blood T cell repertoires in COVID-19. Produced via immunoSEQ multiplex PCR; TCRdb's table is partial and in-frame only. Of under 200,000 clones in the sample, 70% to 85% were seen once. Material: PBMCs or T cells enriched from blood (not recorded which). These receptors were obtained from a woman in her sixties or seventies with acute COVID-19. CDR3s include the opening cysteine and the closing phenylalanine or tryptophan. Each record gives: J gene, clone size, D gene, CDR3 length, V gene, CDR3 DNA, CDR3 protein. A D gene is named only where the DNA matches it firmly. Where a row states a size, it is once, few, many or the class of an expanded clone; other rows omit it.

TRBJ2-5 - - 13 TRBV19 TGTGCCAGCAGCGAGGTGGCCGGGGAGACCCAGTACTTC CASSEVAGETQYF
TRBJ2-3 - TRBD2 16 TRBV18 TGTGCCAGCTCACCTTCCATAGCGGGGGGCCCAGATACGCAGTATTTT CASSPSIAGGPDTQYF
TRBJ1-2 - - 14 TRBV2 TGTGCCAGCAGGAACCCGGGAGGGTCCTATGGCTACACCTTC CASRNPGGSYGYTF
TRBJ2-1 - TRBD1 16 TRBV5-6 TGTGCCAGCAGCTTGGAACAGGGGATCTCCTACAATGAGCAGTTCTTC CASSLEQGISYNEQFF
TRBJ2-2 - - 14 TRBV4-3 TGCGCCAGCAGCCATGAAAGCGGCTCCGGGGAGCTGTTTTTT CASSHESGSGELFF
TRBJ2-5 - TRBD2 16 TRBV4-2 TGTGCCAGCAGCCAAGATCGTCTCGGGGGGAGGGAGACCCAGTACTTC CASSQDRLGGRETQYF
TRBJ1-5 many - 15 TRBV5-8 TGTGCCAGCAGCTTGGGGGGCGCCCTCAATCAGCCCCAGCATTTT CASSLGGALNQPQHF
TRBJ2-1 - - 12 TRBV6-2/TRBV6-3 TGTGCCAGCACTTACCTCGGGGAAGCTTGGTTCTTC CASTYLGEAWFF
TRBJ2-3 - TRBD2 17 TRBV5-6 TGTGCCAGCAGCGTGGGACTAGCGGGGGGGCCGACAGATACGCAGTATTTT CASSVGLAGGPTDTQYF
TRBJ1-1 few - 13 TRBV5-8 TGTGCCAGCAGCTTGGGATTGATCGGTGAAGCTTTCTTT CASSLGLIGEAFF